These 26 T cell receptor beta chains came from one sample sequenced in a study of blood T cell repertoires in COVID-19 (dated by TCRdb to 2020 to 2021). The library was obtained by the immunoSEQ multiplex PCR assay. Held by TCRdb, this immuneACCESS table contains in-frame sequences only and omits some clones. Under half of the omission traces to an unresolved V gene where checked; the cause of the rest is unknown. The sample table holds about 180,000 clones, of which approximately 88% were seen once. The ten largest make up under 4.5% of the sample. The specimen was peripheral blood. The receptors were sampled from a woman in her 30s with acute or convalescent COVID-19.

The rearrangement joins TRBV25-1 to TRBJ1-2; no clear D. The germline gives CDR1 MGHDK, CDR2 SYGVNS. The CDR3 consists of 13 residues. V shed 4 bases and J shed 4 bases, with 10 bases lying between them. The CDR3: CASSVEATYGYTF. CDR3 DNA: TGTGCCAGCAGTGTCGAGGCCACCTATGGCTACACCTTC.

This clone showed up just a few times. V usage is TRBV19 and J usage is TRBJ1-1, with a tentative D call TRBD1 (6 bases). There are 14 residues in the CDR3. Trimming took off 8 bases at V and 2 bases at J, with 15 bases between the two ends. The germline gives CDR1 LNHDA, CDR2 SQIVND (reference sequence). The CDR3 loop is CASRRGSYNTEAFF. The CDR3 DNA reads as TGTGCCAGTCGCAGGGGTTCCTATAACACTGAAGCTTTCTTT.

The V call is TRBV19, the J call TRBJ2-3; the D gene is possibly TRBD1 (5 bases). Per germline, CDR1 LNHDA and CDR2 SQIVND (reference sequence). CDR3 length equals 14 residues. Trimming removed 3 bases from V and 2 bases from J, with 9 bases in between. The chain's CDR3 is CASSIGHYTDTQYF. The CDR3 coding sequence is TGTGCCAGTAGTATCGGACACTACACAGATACGCAGTATTTT.

V is TRBV4-1 and J is TRBJ1-5, with D possibly matching TRBD1 (6 bases). Trimming shortened V by 2 bases and J by 1 base, and 12 bases separated the two germline ends. The CDR3 is made up of 16 amino acids. CDR1 is MGHRA, CDR2 YSYEKL, per germline. The CDR3 sequence: CASSQLQGISNQPQHF. CDR3 bases: TGCGCCAGCAGCCAATTACAGGGTATCAGCAATCAGCCCCAGCATTTT.

The V and J genes are TRBV11-2 and TRBJ2-5; the match to TRBD2 covers 10 bases. The CDR3 has 15 amino acids. V dropped 1 base and J dropped 5; count of bases not matched to a gene: 4. The germline gives CDR1 SGHAT, CDR2 FQNNGV. DNA of the CDR3: TGTGCCAGCAGCTTAGTTTCTAGCGGGAGTGAGACCCAGTACTTC. Its protein is CASSLVSSGSETQYF. The full variable domain, its missing parts supplied by reference TRBV11-2 and TRBJ2-5, is EAGVAQSPRYKIIEKRQSVAFWCNPISGHATLYWYQQILGQGPKLLIQFQNNGVVDDSQLPKDRFSAERLKGVDSTLKIQPAKLEDSAVYLCASSLVSSGSETQYFGPGTRLLVL.

The chain couples TRBV27 to TRBJ2-5, with 13 bases that match TRBD2. Germline V gives CDR1 MNHEY, CDR2 SMNVEV (reference sequence). CDR3 size: 17 residues. Unmatched junction bases numbered 11, after V lost 5 bases and J lost 5 bases. CDR3 bases: TGTGCCAGCAGTCTTGGGACTAGCGGGACGGGTGAGGAGACCCAGTACTTC. The encoded protein is CASSLGTSGTGEETQYF.

The CDR3 region has the DNA TGTGCCAGCAGCCAAGTATTTGAGACCCAGTACTTC. Protein product: CASSQVFETQYF. V is TRBV3-1 (or the pseudogene TRBV3-2) and J is TRBJ2-5; no reliable D call. V was cut by 1 base and J by 5 bases, with 5 bases left in between. The CDR3 has 12 residues. Looked up from germline, CDR1 is LGHDT and CDR2 is YNNKEL (reference sequence).

The gene calls are TRBV5-1 and TRBJ1-1, with a possible D match to TRBD1 (6 bases). The V end was cut by 0 bases, the J end by 4 bases, with 13 bases between. This CDR3 has 15 amino acids. Germline lookup yields CDR1 SGHRS and CDR2 YFSETQ. The CDR3 DNA follows: TGCGCCAGCAGCTTGGATAGGGGGTCGAGCACTGAAGCTTTCTTT. As protein: CASSLDRGSSTEAFF.

This chain uses TRBV18 with TRBJ2-7; 7 bases are a match to TRBD2. Germline V gene data show CDR1 as KGHSH and CDR2 as LQKENI. The CDR3 covers 13 residues. The ends lost 2 bases at V and 6 bases at J; junction bases unmatched: 4. The CDR3 DNA reads as TGTGCCAGCTCACCAGCGTCTAGCGGCGAGCAGTACTTC. It encodes CASSPASSGEQYF. The variable domain in full, completed from reference TRBV18 and TRBJ2-7, reads NAGVMQNPRHLVRRRGQEARLRCSPMKGHSHVYWYRQLPEEGLKFMVYLQKENIIDESGMPKERFSAEFPKEGPSILRIQQVVRGDSAAYFCASSPASSGEQYFGPGTRLTVT.

The chain links TRBV4-1 to TRBJ2-5; 8 bases fit TRBD2. The CDR3 consists of 16 residues. The germline gives CDR1 MGHRA, CDR2 YSYEKL. V gave up 1 base and J gave up 3 bases; unmatched junction bases: 7. The CDR3 spells CASSQGVSGTEETQYF. The CDR3 nucleotides are TGCGCCAGCAGCCAAGGGGTTAGCGGGACTGAAGAGACCCAGTACTTC.

This chain joins TRBV24-1 and TRBJ2-5; no clear D gene. Looked up from germline, CDR1 is KGHDR and CDR2 is SFDVKD. V lost 3 bases and J 0 bases, leaving 4 bases between the germline ends. The CDR3 consists of 13 residues. The CDR3 DNA follows: TGTGCCACCAGTGATCCGTACCAAGAGACCCAGTACTTC. Amino acid sequence: CATSDPYQETQYF.

The gene calls are TRBV7-9 and TRBJ1-3; 7 bases are shared with TRBD1. J lost 4 bases, V lost 5 bases, and 5 bases had no gene match. Germline assignment: CDR1 SEHNR and CDR2 FQNEAQ (reference sequence). The CDR3 runs to 14 residues. CDR3 bases: TGTGCCAGCAGCAGGAGGGGGCTAGGAAACACCATATATTTT. Translating gives CASSRRGLGNTIYF.

The CDR3 region has the DNA TGTGCCAGCAGTTACAAGGACAGTTACGAGCAGTACTTC. This gives the protein CASSYKDSYEQYF. V is TRBV6-5 and J is TRBJ2-7; TRBD1 is a possible D gene (6 bases). CDR3 length: 13 residues. Trimming stripped 2 bases from V and 4 bases from J, with 9 bases between. Germline assignment: CDR1 MNHEY and CDR2 SVGAGI.

The chain has TRBV9 and TRBJ1-6; a weak D match, TRBD1 (6 bases). Germline V gene data show CDR1 as SGDLS and CDR2 as YYNGEE. This CDR3 is 14 amino acids long. V lost 1 base to trimming and J lost 11 bases, with 13 bases between them. CDR3 bases: TGTGCCAGCAGCGTAACCCCGACAGGTACACCCCTCCACTTT. This codes for CASSVTPTGTPLHF.

This clone was detected only a few times. The V and J genes are TRBV28 and TRBJ2-1; D ambiguous. The germline V gene has CDR1 MDHEN and CDR2 SYDVKM. The CDR3 is made up of 13 amino acids. Trimming removed 6 bases at V and 10 bases at J, with 16 bases between. The CDR3 DNA sequence: TGTGCCAGCAGCCTAGGCCTCGTATGGGAGCAGTTCTTC. Amino acid sequence: CASSLGLVWEQFF. Together with reference TRBV28 and TRBJ2-1, the CDR3 gives the full variable domain: DVKVTQSSRYLVKRTGEKVFLECVQDMDHENMFWYRQDPGLGLRLIYFSYDVKMKEKGDIPEGYSVSREKKERFSLILESASTNQTSMYLCASSLGLVWEQFFGPGTRLTVL.

V usage is TRBV4-2 and J usage is TRBJ2-5; D is possibly TRBD1 (5 bases). CDR1 is LGHNA and CDR2 is YNFKEQ in the germline V gene. This CDR3 region has 16 residues. V was shortened by 0 bases and J by 2 bases, with 13 bases between the two germline ends. CDR3 coding DNA: TGTGCCAGCAGCCAAGATCTGGGGCAGGGACAAGAGACCCAGTACTTC. This gives the protein CASSQDLGQGQETQYF.

CDR3 in amino acids: CSASLGAQAFF. The CDR3, as DNA: TGCAGTGCTAGTCTGGGGGCGCAAGCTTTCTTT. The chain joins TRBV20-1 to TRBJ1-1; D may be TRBD1 (6 bases). The V and J ends lost 3 bases and 9 bases respectively, with 11 bases between them. The CDR3 sequence is 11 residues long. In germline, CDR1 is DFQATT, CDR2 SNEGSKA (reference sequence).

The rearrangement uses TRBV30 and TRBJ1-1, with 8 nucleotides matching TRBD1. CDR1 is GTSNPN, CDR2 SVGIG, per germline (reference sequence). CDR3 size: 13 residues. Unmatched junction bases numbered 5, after V lost 4 bases and J lost 4 bases. The CDR3 bases are TGTGCCTGGACGACAGGGGTGGGCACTGAAGCTTTCTTT. Amino acids: CAWTTGVGTEAFF.

The chain joins TRBV7-8 to TRBJ1-5; the match to TRBD1 covers 9 bases. The CDR3 contains 17 residues. V dropped 3 bases and J dropped 6; count of bases not matched to a gene: 12. Germline assignment: CDR1 SGHVS and CDR2 FQNEAQ. CDR3 nucleotides: TGTGCCAGCAGCTTGACGGAGTACAGGGGGCAGGGTCAGCCCCAGCATTTT. Translated, it gives CASSLTEYRGQGQPQHF.

V usage is TRBV2 and J usage is TRBJ1-2; possibly TRBD1 for D (6 bases). The V gene lost 8 bases and the J gene lost 2 bases, with 12 bases spanning the gap. CDR1 and CDR2 (germline): SNHLY, FYNNEI. The CDR3 contains 13 residues. This CDR3 reads CASEQGKNYGYTF. CDR3 in DNA: TGTGCCAGCGAGCAGGGGAAGAACTATGGCTACACCTTC.

This clone was counted a single time. The chain links TRBV20-1 to TRBJ2-2, with 8 positions matching TRBD2. V shed 3 bases and J 6 bases; nucleotides not matched to a gene: 6. The CDR3 covers 14 residues. Germline CDR1 reads DFQATT; CDR2 reads SNEGSKA (reference sequence). CDR3 loop: CSASKREGPGELFF. The CDR3 bases are TGCAGTGCTAGTAAACGGGAGGGCCCCGGGGAGCTGTTTTTT.

The CDR3 here is CASSYGDQPQHF. Here the CDR3 DNA reads TGTGCCAGCAGCTACGGTGATCAGCCCCAGCATTTT. This chain joins TRBV12-3 or TRBV12-4 and TRBJ1-5; D remains unclear. With 6 bases removed from V and 5 bases from J, the gap between germline ends came to 8 bases. This CDR3 comprises 12 residues.

This chain joins TRBV19 and TRBJ2-1; 12 bases are shared with TRBD1. CDR3 length equals 15 residues. Germline V gives CDR1 LNHDA, CDR2 SQIVND (reference sequence). V dropped 3 bases and J dropped 7; count of bases not matched to a gene: 4. The CDR3 region is CASSILGQGANEQFF. The CDR3 DNA reads TGTGCCAGTAGTATCTTGGGACAGGGGGCAAATGAGCAGTTCTTC.

This chain links TRBV21-1 with TRBJ2-1; the table's D call TRBD1 went unverified against the DNA. TRBV21-1 is deemed a pseudogene. The CDR3 spans 13 residues. CDR3 protein: CACLRDIPNEQFF. CDR3 nucleotide sequence: TGTGCCTGCCTCCGGGACATTCCCAATGAGCAGTTCTTC.

This chain uses TRBV11-2 with TRBJ2-7; 7 bases fit TRBD1. This CDR3 spans 15 amino acids. Trimming removed 6 bases from V and 3 bases from J; junction bases left unmatched: 11. From germline, CDR1 is SGHAT and CDR2 FQNNGV. The CDR3 nucleotides are TGTGCCAGCAGGTCCCTGTGGGACAGCCACTACGAGCAGTACTTC. Translating it yields CASRSLWDSHYEQYF.

The chain links TRBV9 to TRBJ2-1, with 8 bases aligning to TRBD2. J gave up 2 bases and V 1 base, and 5 bases lay outside the gene matches. CDR1 is SGDLS and CDR2 is YYNGEE in the germline V gene. The CDR3 covers 16 residues. CDR3 protein: CASSVLGGGTYNEQFF. The DNA for the CDR3 is TGTGCCAGCAGCGTACTGGGCGGGGGGACCTACAATGAGCAGTTCTTC.